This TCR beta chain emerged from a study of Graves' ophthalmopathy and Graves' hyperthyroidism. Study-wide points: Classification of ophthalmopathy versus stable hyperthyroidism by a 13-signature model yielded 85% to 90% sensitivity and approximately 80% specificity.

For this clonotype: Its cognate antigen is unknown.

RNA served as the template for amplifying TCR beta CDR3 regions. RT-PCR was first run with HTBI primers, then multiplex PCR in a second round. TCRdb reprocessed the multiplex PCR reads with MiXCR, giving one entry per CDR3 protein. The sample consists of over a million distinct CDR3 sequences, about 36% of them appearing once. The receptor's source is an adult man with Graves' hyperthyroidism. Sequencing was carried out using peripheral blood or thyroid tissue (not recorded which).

The CDR3 DNA reads TGTGCCAGCATTGCAGGGAGGTCTGGCTACACCTTC. Protein product: CASIAGRSGYTF. V and J are TRBV10-3 and TRBJ1-2, with D perhaps matching TRBD1 (5 bases). This CDR3 has 12 residues. V dropped 10 bases and J dropped 7 bases, with 16 bases sitting between them. Germline V gene data show CDR1 as ENHRY and CDR2 as SYGVKD.